Listed here are 18 T cell receptor beta chains from one sample, sequenced in a study of cytomegalovirus exposure and HLA in healthy donors (dated 2017 in TCRdb). Libraries were constructed by the immunoSEQ multiplex PCR assay. For the multiplex PCR, a mixture combining 60 forward primers for TCR Vbeta segments and 13 reverse primers for TCR Jbeta segments was used. The immuneACCESS repertoire file appears here via TCRdb, limited to in-frame rearrangements. These files lack a portion of the clones; in checked studies, under half of the deficit traces to unresolved V genes, and the cause of the others is not known. Recorded for this sample are roughly 150,000 clones; approximately 70% of them occurred a single time. Under 2% of the sample comes from the top ten. The sequenced sample consisted of PBMCs. The receptors come from a woman aged 18-29 years in good health and CMV-seronegative.

The gene calls are TRBV6-5 and TRBJ1-2, with D possibly being TRBD1 (5 bases). V lost 2 bases to trimming and J lost 5 bases, with 12 bases between them. Germline V CDR1 and CDR2: MNHEY, SVGAGI. The CDR3 has 14 amino acids. The DNA of the CDR3 is TGTGCCAGCAGTTACGGGCCAGGGTGGTATGGCTACACCTTC. Protein: CASSYGPGWYGYTF.

The chain joins TRBV7-9 to TRBJ2-3, with TRBD2 matching 9 bases. CDR1 SEHNR and CDR2 FQNEAQ come from the germline V gene (reference sequence). Trimming took 5 bases from V and 6 from J; bases not matched to a gene: 9. The CDR3 length is 15 residues. The CDR3 DNA reads TGTGCCAGCAGCCCCCATTTAGCGGGGGAGGATACGCAGTATTTT. Residues: CASSPHLAGEDTQYF.

V usage is TRBV18 and J usage is TRBJ2-5, with D possibly TRBD2 on 5 matching bases. V lost 1 base, J lost 0 bases, and 9 bases lay in between. Per germline, CDR1 KGHSH and CDR2 LQKENI. The CDR3 is 15 amino acids. In DNA form, the CDR3 reads TGTGCCAGCTCACCACGGCGGGCCAACCAAGAGACCCAGTACTTC. This translates into CASSPRRANQETQYF. The whole variable domain, remainder taken from reference TRBV18 and TRBJ2-5, is NAGVMQNPRHLVRRRGQEARLRCSPMKGHSHVYWYRQLPEEGLKFMVYLQKENIIDESGMPKERFSAEFPKEGPSILRIQQVVRGDSAAYFCASSPRRANQETQYFGPGTRLLVL.

This clone was seen more than once but under ten times. The chain carries TRBV29-1 and TRBJ1-2, with D unresolved. V was cut by 1 base and J by 2 bases, with 14 bases left in between. The germline V gene encodes CDR1 SQVTM and CDR2 ANQGSEA. The CDR3 consists of 15 residues. DNA for the CDR3: TGCAGCGTTGAAGGGGGAGTTGGTTTGAACTATGGCTACACCTTC. Translation: CSVEGGVGLNYGYTF.

J is TRBJ2-3 and V is TRBV19, with 13 bases that match TRBD2. The CDR3 has 16 residues. V was clipped by 6 bases and J by 8 bases; unmatched bases: 11. The germline V gene encodes CDR1 LNHDA and CDR2 SQIVND (reference sequence). The CDR3 region is CASSLTSGGPYGTQYF. The CDR3 region has the DNA TGTGCCAGTAGCCTGACTAGCGGGGGGCCCTATGGTACGCAGTATTTT.

This chain uses TRBV28 with TRBJ2-7; D is unresolved. Between the trimmed V and J ends, which lost 7 bases and 0 bases, there was a span of 10 bases. The V gene's germline CDR1 is MDHEN and CDR2 SYDVKM. CDR3 length equals 13 residues. The CDR3 DNA reads as TGTGCCAGCAATTTCGAGCCCTCCTACGAGCAGTACTTC. Translating gives CASNFEPSYEQYF. The full variable domain, in which reference TRBV28 and TRBJ2-7 provide the parts outside the CDR3, is DVKVTQSSRYLVKRTGEKVFLECVQDMDHENMFWYRQDPGLGLRLIYFSYDVKMKEKGDIPEGYSVSREKKERFSLILESASTNQTSMYLCASNFEPSYEQYFGPGTRLTVT.

The V gene is TRBV5-5, the J gene TRBJ1-5, with a tentative D call TRBD1 (6 bases). The V and J ends lost 2 bases and 5 bases respectively, with 8 bases between them. There are 13 residues in the CDR3. Germline CDR1 is SGHKS and CDR2 is YYEKEE (reference sequence). The CDR3 sequence: CASSLGQYQPQHF. The CDR3 DNA is TGTGCCAGCAGCTTAGGACAGTATCAGCCCCAGCATTTT.

This chain links TRBV4-2 with TRBJ1-3; D uncertain. Per the germline V gene, CDR1 is LGHNA and CDR2 is YNFKEQ. Trimming cost V 6 bases and J 0 bases, with 18 bases left between them. This CDR3 is built from 17 residues. CDR3 protein: CASSYVVGRGSGNTIYF. The CDR3 DNA reads as TGTGCCAGCAGTTATGTTGTAGGCAGAGGCTCTGGAAACACCATATATTTT.

J is TRBJ1-2 and V is TRBV7-9; 7 bases line up with TRBD1. Germline CDR1 SEHNR, CDR2 FQNEAQ (reference sequence). The V gene end was trimmed by 8 bases and the J gene end by 3 bases; junction bases not matched to a gene: 12. CDR3 length: 15 amino acids. The CDR3 region is CASSRQGSLDYGYTF. The CDR3 DNA sequence: TGTGCCAGCTCCAGACAGGGCTCTCTAGACTATGGCTACACCTTC.

This clone was counted a few times. The chain is built from TRBV18 and TRBJ2-6, with 10 bases fitting TRBD1. V was clipped by 2 bases and J by 0 bases; unmatched bases: 7. CDR3 length: 19 residues. Germline values: CDR1 KGHSH, CDR2 LQKENI. The CDR3 loop is CASSPSRDRGASGANVLTF. CDR3 sequence (DNA): TGTGCCAGCTCACCATCTCGGGACAGGGGAGCCTCTGGGGCCAACGTCCTGACTTTC.

J is TRBJ2-5 and V is TRBV29-1; 7 bases agree with TRBD1. Germline CDR1 and CDR2: SQVTM and ANQGSEA. V trimming: 4 bases; J trimming: 1 base; junction bases outside the gene matches: 9. This CDR3 has 15 amino acids. As DNA, the CDR3 is TGCAGCGTTGGCTTTACAGGGGAATCCCAAGAGACCCAGTACTTC. Protein sequence: CSVGFTGESQETQYF.

The CDR3 protein is CSVAYTSGVGNEQFF. The CDR3 DNA reads TGCAGCGTTGCCTATACTAGCGGGGTGGGAAATGAGCAGTTCTTC. This chain connects TRBV29-1 to TRBJ2-1; TRBD2 aligns across 10 bases. V shed 4 bases and J 7 bases; nucleotides not matched to a gene: 10. Germline V lookup: CDR1 SQVTM, CDR2 ANQGSEA. The CDR3 is 15 amino acids.

In its sample, this clone was seen a few times. The chain uses TRBV5-6 and TRBJ2-2; no clear D. V lost 2 bases to trimming and J lost 8 bases, with 13 bases between them. This CDR3 is 14 amino acids long. Germline lookup yields CDR1 SGHDT and CDR2 YYEEEE. Here the CDR3 reads CASSLHFPAGELFF. Here the CDR3 DNA reads TGTGCCAGCAGCTTACATTTCCCCGCAGGGGAGCTGTTTTTT.

The chain couples TRBV9 to TRBJ2-1; 7 nucleotides agree with TRBD2. With 4 bases clipped from V and 5 bases from J, the junction kept 9 bases outside the gene matches. The germline V gene encodes CDR1 SGDLS and CDR2 YYNGEE. This CDR3 contains 15 residues. The CDR3 here is CASSPLSGIDNEQFF. As DNA, the CDR3 is TGTGCCAGCAGCCCCCTAAGCGGGATAGACAATGAGCAGTTCTTC. The whole variable domain, filled in from reference TRBV9 and TRBJ2-1, reads DSGVTQTPKHLITATGQRVTLRCSPRSGDLSVYWYQQSLDQGLQFLIQYYNGEERAKGNILERFSAQQFPDLHSELNLSSLELGDSALYFCASSPLSGIDNEQFFGPGTRLTVL.

The chain recombines TRBV7-9 with TRBJ2-3; 10 nucleotides line up with TRBD1. The CDR3 runs 14 residues. The germline CDR1 and CDR2 sequences are SEHNR and FQNEAQ (reference sequence). V lost 7 bases to trimming and J lost 2 bases; unmatched junction nucleotides: 3. Written as DNA, the CDR3 is TGTGCCAGCAAAGACAGGGGGCTCACAGATACGCAGTATTTT. Amino acids: CASKDRGLTDTQYF.

This clone appeared a single time. This rearrangement joins TRBV11-2 to TRBJ2-1; 9 bases fit TRBD2. The trim removed 5 bases at V and 6 bases at J, leaving 11 bases unmatched. This CDR3 comprises 16 residues. The germline gives CDR1 SGHAT, CDR2 FQNNGV. CDR3 coding DNA: TGTGCCAGCAGCCGACGGATTAGCGGGAGTTTCAATGAGCAGTTCTTC. This sequence encodes CASSRRISGSFNEQFF.

This clone has more than one count but fewer than ten. The gene calls are TRBV9 and TRBJ1-5; TRBD1 matches at 7 bases. V trimming: 3 bases; J trimming: 7 bases; junction bases outside the gene matches: 4. CDR3 length: 13 amino acids. CDR1 and CDR2 (germline): SGDLS, YYNGEE. The chain's CDR3 is CASSAWTGQPQHF. CDR3 in DNA: TGTGCCAGCAGCGCATGGACAGGCCAGCCCCAGCATTTT.

This clone turned up a few times. The CDR3 region is CASSLPDRASGNTIYF. In DNA, the CDR3 is TGTGCCAGCAGCTTACCAGACAGGGCCTCTGGAAACACCATATATTTT. The chain carries TRBV7-9 and TRBJ1-3; 7 bases agree with TRBD1. Germline CDR1 reads SEHNR; CDR2 reads FQNEAQ (reference sequence). CDR3 size: 16 residues. Trimming took 2 bases from V and 0 from J; bases not matched to a gene: 4.